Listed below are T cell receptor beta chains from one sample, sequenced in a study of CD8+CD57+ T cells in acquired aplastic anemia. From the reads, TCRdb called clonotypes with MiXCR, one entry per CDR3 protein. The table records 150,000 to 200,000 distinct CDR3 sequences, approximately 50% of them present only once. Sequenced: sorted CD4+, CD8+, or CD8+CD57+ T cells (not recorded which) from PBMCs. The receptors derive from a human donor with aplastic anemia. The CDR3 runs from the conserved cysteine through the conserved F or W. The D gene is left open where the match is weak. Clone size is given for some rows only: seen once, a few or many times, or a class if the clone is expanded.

CDR3 DNA: TGTGCCAGCAGCCGACTAGCTAGCACAGATACGCAGTATTTT
CDR3 protein: CASSRLASTDTQYF
V gene: TRBV6-5
clone size: many
D gene: TRBD2
J gene: TRBJ2-3

CDR3 DNA: TGTGCCAGCAGCGTAGCTTCCCGGGATGAGCAGTTCTTC
CDR3 protein: CASSVASRDEQFF
V gene: TRBV9
clone size: few
D gene: -
J gene: TRBJ2-1

CDR3 DNA: TGTGCCAGCAGTTACCCCGGAGGAGGGGGAGCGACCCAGTACTTC
CDR3 protein: CASSYPGGGGATQYF
V gene: TRBV6-5
clone size: many
D gene: -
J gene: TRBJ2-5

CDR3 DNA: TGTGCCATCAGTAGCGACAGGGGAGGGAAGCTTGATACGCAGTATTTT
CDR3 protein: CAISSDRGGKLDTQYF
V gene: TRBV10-3
clone size: once
D gene: -
J gene: TRBJ2-3

CDR3 DNA: TGTGCCAGCAGGGTGACAGAGGGTGAAGCTTTCTTT
CDR3 protein: CASRVTEGEAFF
V gene: TRBV2
clone size: many
D gene: -
J gene: TRBJ1-1

CDR3 DNA: TGTGCCAGCCGACAGGCCAGATCCACAGATACGCAGTATTTT
CDR3 protein: CASRQARSTDTQYF
V gene: TRBV19
clone size: -
D gene: -
J gene: TRBJ2-3

CDR3 DNA: TGTGTCATCAAAAGCCAAACAGGGGAAAGGGCTGAAGCTTTCTTT
CDR3 protein: CVIKSQTGERAEAFF
V gene: TRBV10-3
clone size: -
D gene: TRBD1
J gene: TRBJ1-1

CDR3 DNA: TGTGCCACCAGTGATTGGGTGGCCGGGGAGCTGTTTTTT
CDR3 protein: CATSDWVAGELFF
V gene: TRBV24-1
clone size: few
D gene: -
J gene: TRBJ2-2

CDR3 DNA: TGTGCCAGTAGTAAGCGCGGCGGGACATACTCCTACGAGCAGTACTTC
CDR3 protein: CASSKRGGTYSYEQYF
V gene: TRBV19
clone size: -
D gene: -
J gene: TRBJ2-7

CDR3 DNA: TGTGCCAGCAGTCTATCGACAGGGCAGGGGAACATCCAGTACTTC
CDR3 protein: CASSLSTGQGNIQYF
V gene: TRBV2
clone size: many
D gene: TRBD1
J gene: TRBJ2-4

CDR3 DNA: TGCAGCGTTGATCGCCCCAGAGGGTTTGGTGAGCAGTTCTTC
CDR3 protein: CSVDRPRGFGEQFF
V gene: TRBV29-1
clone size: many
D gene: -
J gene: TRBJ2-1

CDR3 DNA: TGTGCCAGTGCTAGTCCCAGGGCAGGGAAGGCCTGGGGTTATGGCTACACCTTC
CDR3 protein: CASASPRAGKAWGYGYTF
V gene: TRBV19
clone size: once
D gene: -
J gene: TRBJ1-2

CDR3 DNA: TGTGCCAGCAGCTTAGGACTCTCCACCGGGGAGCTGTTTTTT
CDR3 protein: CASSLGLSTGELFF
V gene: TRBV7-2
clone size: many
D gene: -
J gene: TRBJ2-2

CDR3 DNA: TGTGCCAGCAGCGCGGAAAACAGCATTCGTGAAGCTTTCTTT
CDR3 protein: CASSAENSIREAFF
V gene: TRBV9
clone size: many
D gene: -
J gene: TRBJ1-1

CDR3 DNA: TGTGCCACGCGGAACGGCTCTAACTATGGCTACACCTTC
CDR3 protein: CATRNGSNYGYTF
V gene: TRBV6-1
clone size: -
D gene: -
J gene: TRBJ1-2

CDR3 DNA: TGTGCCACCAGTGATTTCGTCAAAAATAATAACAATGAGCAGTTCTTC
CDR3 protein: CATSDFVKNNNNEQFF
V gene: TRBV24-1
clone size: many
D gene: -
J gene: TRBJ2-1

CDR3 DNA: TGCAGTGCGCAGACTAGCGGGAACTACAATGAGCAGTTCTTC
CDR3 protein: CSAQTSGNYNEQFF
V gene: TRBV20-1
clone size: many
D gene: TRBD2
J gene: TRBJ2-1

CDR3 DNA: TGTGCCAGCAGCTCGCAGACGGGTTCCGCCTACGAGCAGTACTTC
CDR3 protein: CASSSQTGSAYEQYF
V gene: TRBV7-2
clone size: -
D gene: -
J gene: TRBJ2-7

CDR3 DNA: TGTGCCAGCCGATCCAGGGATCTAGCCAAAAACATTCAGTACTTC
CDR3 protein: CASRSRDLAKNIQYF
V gene: TRBV11-2
clone size: -
D gene: -
J gene: TRBJ2-4

CDR3 DNA: TGTGCCAGCACCTTACTAGCGGACTCCTACGAGCAGTACTTC
CDR3 protein: CASTLLADSYEQYF
V gene: TRBV7-6
clone size: few
D gene: TRBD2
J gene: TRBJ2-7

CDR3 DNA: TGTGCCAGCAGCCCTGTACGGACTGAAGCTTTCTTT
CDR3 protein: CASSPVRTEAFF
V gene: TRBV7-2
clone size: few
D gene: -
J gene: TRBJ1-1

CDR3 DNA: TGTGCCAGCAGCTTAGCCCAGGGCATGAACACTGAAGCTTTCTTT
CDR3 protein: CASSLAQGMNTEAFF
V gene: TRBV11-1
clone size: -
D gene: -
J gene: TRBJ1-1

CDR3 DNA: TGCAGCGTTGCGGCAGGGGGAGGCTACACCTTC
CDR3 protein: CSVAAGGGYTF
V gene: TRBV29-1
clone size: -
D gene: TRBD1
J gene: TRBJ1-2